One sample yielded the 28 T cell receptor beta chains listed below, sequenced in a study of T-cell memory formation after mild COVID-19. TCRdb reprocessed the 5' RACE reads with MiXCR, giving one entry per CDR3 protein. The sample comprises roughly 320,000 distinct CDR3 sequences, 28% of which are singletons, and roughly 13% rests with the top ten. The sample comprised PBMCs or a T cell subset sorted from them (not recorded which). These receptors originate from an adult woman who had mild COVID-19 (a few samples of this study predate the infection). Cell type and time point are not known.

This clonotype was counted only a few times. The V call is TRBV20-1, the J call TRBJ2-1; D is possibly TRBD2 (6 bases). Between the trimmed V and J ends, which lost 4 bases and 0 bases, there was a span of 16 bases. Germline CDR1 reads DFQATT; CDR2 reads SNEGSKA (reference sequence). This CDR3 has 16 amino acids. The CDR3: CSAIADPGSSYNEQFF. The CDR3 DNA sequence: TGCAGTGCTATAGCGGACCCCGGGAGCTCCTACAATGAGCAGTTCTTC.

V gene TRBV27 combines with J gene TRBJ1-2; D gene ambiguous. The CDR3 has 14 residues. CDR1 and CDR2 from the germline V gene are MNHEY and SMNVEV (reference sequence). V dropped 2 bases and J dropped 6 bases, with 13 bases sitting between them. CDR3 sequence: CASSLRAARDGYTF. CDR3 nucleotide sequence: TGTGCCAGCAGTTTACGGGCCGCGAGGGATGGCTACACCTTC.

The rearrangement joins TRBV20-1 to TRBJ1-1; TRBD1 is a possible D gene (6 bases). V lost 5 bases, J lost 1 base, and 11 bases lay in between. In germline, CDR1 is DFQATT, CDR2 SNEGSKA (reference sequence). The CDR3 sequence is 13 residues long. CDR3 coding DNA: TGCAGTGCTCTACAGGACAGGAACACTGAAGCTTTCTTT. Translated: CSALQDRNTEAFF.

The rearrangement joins TRBV20-1 to TRBJ2-3; no clear D gene. The CDR3 contains 9 residues. Germline V gene lookup returns CDR1 DFQATT and CDR2 SNEGSKA (reference sequence). This CDR3 is CSLGDTQYF. DNA for the CDR3: TGCAGCTTGGGAGATACGCAGTATTTT.

The genes are TRBV3-1 and TRBJ2-5, with D hard to call. V lost 0 bases and J 1 base, leaving 9 bases between the germline ends. CDR1 and CDR2 (germline): LGHDT, YNNKEL (reference sequence). The CDR3 is 15 residues long. The CDR3 sequence: CASSQDYGVQETQYF. The DNA of the CDR3 is TGTGCCAGCAGCCAAGATTACGGAGTCCAAGAGACCCAGTACTTC.

There are a few counts of this clonotype. The genes are TRBV24-1 and TRBJ2-3, with D perhaps matching TRBD2 (5 bases). The CDR3 spans 18 residues. Trimming removed 0 bases from V and 0 bases from J, with 15 bases in between. Germline values: CDR1 KGHDR, CDR2 SFDVKD. This chain's CDR3 is CATSDLPAESGSTDTQYF. As DNA, the CDR3 is TGTGCCACCAGTGATTTGCCAGCTGAGAGCGGTAGCACAGATACGCAGTATTTT.

DNA for the CDR3: TGTGCCAGCAGCCCGGGGCGGGCAGGGGTTACAGATACGCAGTATTTT. Translated: CASSPGRAGVTDTQYF. The chain links TRBV7-3 to TRBJ2-3, with D tentatively TRBD1 (6 bases). Trimming cost V 5 bases and J 3 bases, with 18 bases left between them. Germline values: CDR1 SGHTA, CDR2 FQGTGA. CDR3 length: 16 amino acids.

This rearrangement joins TRBV4-1 to TRBJ2-2, with a tentative D call TRBD1 (5 bases). The germline V gene encodes CDR1 MGHRA and CDR2 YSYEKL. CDR3 size: 16 residues. V lost 0 bases and J 5 bases, leaving 13 bases between the germline ends. CDR3 DNA: TGCGCCAGCAGCCAAGAGGGGCCCCTAAATACCGGGGAGCTGTTTTTT. Residues: CASSQEGPLNTGELFF.

The chain uses TRBV23-1 and TRBJ2-2; the D gene is possibly TRBD2 (5 bases). TRBV23-1 falls under the ORF class, with uncertain function. The ends were cut back, 3 bases at V and 0 bases at J, with 20 bases in the middle. The CDR3 contains 19 residues. The chain's CDR3 is CASSHFLPRENTNTGELFF. CDR3 DNA sequence: TGCGCCAGCAGTCATTTCCTTCCGAGGGAGAACACGAACACCGGGGAGCTGTTTTTT.

The chain has TRBV24-1 and TRBJ2-5; unclear D gene. The CDR3 is 12 amino acids. The germline V gene encodes CDR1 KGHDR and CDR2 SFDVKD. The ends were cut back, 4 bases at V and 7 bases at J, with 9 bases in the middle. As DNA, the CDR3 is TGTGCCACCAGTGAAAACAAGTTGACCCAGTACTTC. Protein: CATSENKLTQYF.

This clonotype has a handful of counts. The CDR3 loop reads CASSFGTGGVYEQYF. The DNA of the CDR3 is TGTGCCAGCAGTTTCGGGACAGGGGGCGTCTACGAGCAGTACTTC. The J gene is TRBJ2-7, the V gene TRBV12-3 or TRBV12-4, with 12 bases aligning to TRBD1. This CDR3 region has 15 residues. J gave up 3 bases and V 3 bases, and 3 bases lay outside the gene matches.

This clonotype was observed once. This chain joins TRBV24-1 and TRBJ2-3, with a possible D match to TRBD2 (6 bases). Trimming pared 9 bases from V and 0 bases from J, leaving 15 bases between. The germline CDR1 and CDR2 sequences are KGHDR and SFDVKD. The CDR3 length is 15 residues. The CDR3 bases are TGTGCCACCCCCGGGACTGAAGATAGCACAGATACGCAGTATTTT. Its translation is CATPGTEDSTDTQYF.

This clonotype came up a few times. V is TRBV14 and J is TRBJ1-2; D is unresolved. Trimming stripped 0 bases from V and 5 bases from J, with 7 bases between. The CDR3 is 13 residues long. Germline CDR1 and CDR2: SGHDN and FVKESK. CDR3 region: CASSQERRYGYTF. Here the CDR3 DNA reads TGTGCCAGCAGCCAAGAAAGAAGATATGGCTACACCTTC.

This chain links TRBV18 with TRBJ1-6; no firm D call. V gave up 0 bases and J gave up 0 bases, with 6 bases separating them. CDR1 is KGHSH and CDR2 is LQKENI in the germline V gene. The CDR3 contains 16 residues. CDR3 coding DNA: TGTGCCAGCTCACCACCGCTTAGCTCCTATAATTCACCCCTCCACTTT. Translating gives CASSPPLSSYNSPLHF.

This clonotype has more than one count but fewer than ten. The gene calls are TRBV25-1 and TRBJ2-7; 9 bases are a match to TRBD1. Germline loops: CDR1 MGHDK, CDR2 SYGVNS. The CDR3 totals 14 residues. The V and J ends lost 3 bases and 4 bases, in that order; junction bases with no gene match: 4. In nucleotides, the CDR3 is TGTGCCAGCAGTGACTGGGACAGGGAGTACGAGCAGTACTTC. Its protein is CASSDWDREYEQYF.

The chain uses TRBV5-1 and TRBJ2-5; TRBD1 might be the D (6 bases). The CDR3 has 15 residues. Trimming took off 4 bases at V and 5 bases at J, with 18 bases between the two ends. In germline, CDR1 is SGHRS, CDR2 YFSETQ. This chain's CDR3 is CASSPGTLKLETQYF. The CDR3 DNA follows: TGCGCCAGCAGCCCAGGGACACTAAAGTTGGAGACCCAGTACTTC.

The chain carries TRBV12-3 or TRBV12-4 and TRBJ1-1; 7 bases align to TRBD1. The CDR3 covers 13 residues. V trimming: 5 bases; J trimming: 6 bases; junction bases outside the gene matches: 6. The CDR3 DNA sequence: TGTGCCAGCAGTCCCACAGGGGTGGCTGAAGCTTTCTTT. Translation gives CASSPTGVAEAFF.

The chain is built from TRBV7-2 and TRBJ1-2; TRBD1 aligns across 7 bases. CDR3 length: 17 amino acids. V dropped 5 bases and J dropped 5; count of bases not matched to a gene: 17. In germline, CDR1 is SGHTA, CDR2 FQGNSA. The CDR3 DNA follows: TGTGCCAGCAGCCGCAAGGAGAGGGGGCTCAAATTATATGGCTACACCTTC. The encoded protein is CASSRKERGLKLYGYTF.

This clonotype was found a few times. The chain carries TRBV5-1 and TRBJ2-3; no firm D call. Trimming pared 6 bases from V and 1 base from J, leaving 9 bases between. The CDR3 length is 13 residues. Germline V gene lookup returns CDR1 SGHRS and CDR2 YFSETQ. The CDR3 here is CASKLSGTDTQYF. In nucleotides, the CDR3 is TGCGCCAGCAAACTAAGCGGCACAGATACGCAGTATTTT.

The rearrangement links TRBV30 to TRBJ1-1; D unclear. This CDR3 contains 12 residues. Germline assignment: CDR1 GTSNPN and CDR2 SVGIG (reference sequence). The V gene lost 5 bases and the J gene lost 2 bases, with 9 bases spanning the gap. The CDR3 loop is CAWGRVNTEAFF. CDR3 DNA sequence: TGTGCCTGGGGACGAGTAAACACTGAAGCTTTCTTT.

The genes are TRBV14 and TRBJ1-1; 7 bases match TRBD1. Per germline, CDR1 SGHDN and CDR2 FVKESK. CDR3 length equals 17 residues. Losses at the gene ends were 4 bases for V and 1 base for J; bases not matched to a gene: 12. The CDR3 is CASSPTLGRGTNTEAFF. CDR3 coding DNA: TGTGCCAGCAGCCCGACACTCGGCAGGGGGACGAACACTGAAGCTTTCTTT.

The V and J genes are TRBV27 and TRBJ2-7; 8 positions match TRBD2. The CDR3 has 15 residues. Germline lookup yields CDR1 MNHEY and CDR2 SMNVEV (reference sequence). V was clipped by 3 bases and J by 3 bases; unmatched bases: 7. CDR3 region: CASSLVGGGLYEQYF. CDR3 DNA sequence: TGTGCCAGCAGTTTGGTCGGGGGGGGTCTCTACGAGCAGTACTTC.

The chain recombines TRBV6-2 or TRBV6-3 with TRBJ2-3; D possibly corresponds to TRBD2 (6 bases). The CDR3 totals 15 residues. Trimming took 6 bases from V and 4 from J, leaving 17 bases between them. Germline CDR1 is MNHEY and CDR2 is SVGEGT. The CDR3 DNA reads as TGTGCCAGCAGCCCGGGGGAGCTTAACCCAGATACGCAGTATTTT. Its protein product is CASSPGELNPDTQYF.

Here the CDR3 reads CASWGGSTDTQYF. In DNA, the CDR3 is TGTGCCAGCTGGGGCGGGAGCACAGATACGCAGTATTTT. The genes are TRBV27 and TRBJ2-3; D is tentatively TRBD1 or TRBD2 (5 bases each). This CDR3 has 13 amino acids. V gave up 8 bases and J gave up 0 bases, with 9 bases separating them. CDR1 and CDR2 (germline): MNHEY, SMNVEV (reference sequence).

This clonotype was counted between two and nine times. The genes are TRBV15 and TRBJ2-5; 7 bases are shared with TRBD2. The CDR3 consists of 16 residues. V lost 5 bases and J lost 3; bases outside the gene matches: 12. CDR1 is LNHNV and CDR2 is YYDKDF in the germline V gene (reference sequence). In nucleotides, the CDR3 is TGTGCCACCAGCCGCGCCCGAGCGGGGTCTGAAGAGACCCAGTACTTC. The encoded protein is CATSRARAGSEETQYF.

This chain connects TRBV18 to TRBJ2-7; D is possibly TRBD1 (6 bases). Germline assignment: CDR1 KGHSH and CDR2 LQKENI. V dropped 9 bases and J dropped 3 bases, with 15 bases sitting between them. The CDR3 has 13 residues. CDR3 sequence: CASSRGHSYEQYF. The CDR3 nucleotides read TGTGCCAGTTCTAGGGGACATAGCTACGAGCAGTACTTC.

V is TRBV5-5 and J is TRBJ1-1; D is ambiguous. The germline gives CDR1 SGHKS, CDR2 YYEKEE (reference sequence). The CDR3 has 15 residues. Trimming took 4 bases from V and 3 from J, leaving 16 bases between them. CDR3 region: CASSQSLYKDTEAFF. The CDR3 coding sequence is TGTGCCAGCAGCCAAAGCCTCTACAAGGACACTGAAGCTTTCTTT.

J is TRBJ2-7 and V is TRBV20-1, with TRBD2 matching over 8 bases. After removal of 5 bases from V and 5 bases from J, the junction contained 8 bases not matched to a gene. The CDR3 consists of 13 residues. Germline values: CDR1 DFQATT, CDR2 SNEGSKA (reference sequence). CDR3 coding DNA: TGCAGTGCTGGCCCGGGAGGGCCCCACGAGCAGTACTTC. It specifies CSAGPGGPHEQYF.